Listed below are T cell receptor beta chains from one sample, sequenced in a study of blood T cell repertoires in COVID-19. The method was immunoSEQ multiplex PCR; TCRdb's version includes in-frame clones alone and lacks a portion of them. The sample carries about 300,000 clones, about 91% recorded once. The specimen was peripheral blood. The receptors were gathered from a woman aged 25-40 years with COVID-19, enrolled during active disease. Both conserved end residues are part of each CDR3. A D gene is named only where the DNA matches it firmly. Clone size is shown for a subset of rows, as once, few, many or a class of expanded clone.

. TRBJ2-5 TRBV29-1 TRBD1 CSVRTDRGSTQYF TGCAGCGTTCGAACAGACAGGGGCTCCACCCAGTACTTC
. TRBJ2-7 TRBV7-2 TRBD1 CASSLGTGTTGQQYF TGTGCCAGCAGCTTAGGGACAGGGACAACTGGCCAGCAGTACTTC
. TRBJ1-2 TRBV2 . CASAGRVSYGYTF TGTGCCAGCGCTGGCAGGGTTTCCTATGGCTACACCTTC
. TRBJ1-1 TRBV5-8 . CASSMPLSVRGVNTEAFF TGTGCCAGCAGTATGCCACTATCCGTTCGGGGGGTGAACACTGAAGCTTTCTTT
. TRBJ2-7 TRBV7-2 . CASSLTPYEQYF TGTGCCAGCAGCTTAACACCGTACGAGCAGTACTTC
. TRBJ2-1 TRBV5-4 TRBD2 CASSLEAGEQFF TGTGCCAGCAGCTTGGAAGCGGGGGAGCAGTTCTTC
. TRBJ2-3 TRBV18 . CASSSSAADRTDTQYF TGTGCCAGCTCATCCTCAGCGGCGGACCGCACAGATACGCAGTATTTT
once TRBJ1-1 TRBV19 TRBD1 CASRQGGTNTEAFF TGTGCCAGTAGACAGGGGGGGACGAACACTGAAGCTTTCTTT
. TRBJ2-5 TRBV5-4 . CASSSRAAPETQYF TGTGCCAGCAGCTCCAGAGCGGCCCCAGAGACCCAGTACTTC
. TRBJ2-5 TRBV6-5 . CASSYYPGKGGETQYF TGTGCCAGCAGTTACTACCCCGGGAAGGGAGGAGAGACCCAGTACTTC
. TRBJ1-4 TRBV7-2 . CASRITGTNEKLFF TGTGCCAGCAGAATTACAGGGACTAATGAAAAACTGTTTTTT
. TRBJ1-2 TRBV27 TRBD1 CASSSRQGIHYGYTF TGTGCCAGCAGTTCCCGACAGGGGATCCACTATGGCTACACCTTC
. TRBJ1-1 TRBV7-2 . CAVSPGDTEAFF TGTGCCGTGTCCCCGGGGGACACTGAAGCTTTCTTT
. TRBJ2-2 TRBV7-3 TRBD1 CASSLNRGSGGELFF TGTGCCAGCAGCTTAAACAGGGGATCGGGCGGGGAGCTGTTTTTT
few TRBJ1-5 TRBV28 . CASTLEASQPQHF TGTGCCAGCACCCTTGAGGCATCACAGCCCCAGCATTTT
. TRBJ1-2 TRBV20-1 . CSASRPSRYGYTF TGCAGTGCCAGTCGCCCGAGCCGCTATGGCTACACCTTC
. TRBJ2-7 TRBV5-6 TRBD1 CASSFGTGDYEQYF TGTGCCAGCAGCTTCGGGACAGGGGACTACGAGCAGTACTTC
. TRBJ1-2 TRBV19 . CASSILTGVNYGYTF TGTGCCAGTAGTATCCTGACAGGTGTTAACTATGGCTACACCTTC
. TRBJ2-3 TRBV6-5 . CASGGTDTQYF TGTGCCAGCGGGGGGACAGATACGCAGTATTTT
. TRBJ1-2 TRBV27 . CASKGGQSYGYTF TGTGCCAGCAAAGGAGGACAGTCCTATGGCTACACCTTC
. TRBJ1-2 TRBV5-8 . CASSLQRDYGYTF TGTGCCAGCAGCCTACAGAGGGACTATGGCTACACCTTC
. TRBJ1-1 TRBV4-1 TRBD1 CASSHGQGSVTEAFF TGCGCCAGCAGCCACGGACAGGGATCGGTCACTGAAGCTTTCTTT